This record looks at one T cell receptor beta chain sequence and its context. Its cognate antigen is unknown. The CDR3 has 13 amino acids. The V end lost 5 bases, the J end lost 2 bases, and 9 bases lay between the germline ends. Germline CDR1 SGHAT, CDR2 FQDESV (reference sequence). This sample was included in a study of T cell responses to AZD1222 COVID-19 vaccine. Regarding the study as a whole: Repertoires were obtained only post-peak T cell response.

Only in-frame clones appear in the TCRdb table, and some are missing; sequencing was by immunoSEQ multiplex PCR. Of tens of thousands of clones listed, 75% to 85% were seen once; the top ten hold roughly 20%. The receptor's source is an adult in good health. The V and J genes are TRBV11-1 and TRBJ1-2, with D perhaps TRBD1 (5 bases). Sample: peripheral blood, taken on day 0 of AZD1222 vaccination. The CDR3 spells CASSRGLNYGYTF. In nucleotides, the CDR3 is TGTGCCAGCAGCAGGGGCCTAAACTATGGCTACACCTTC.